A single sample gave rise to the 17 T cell receptor beta chains below, sequenced in a study of blood T cell repertoires in COVID-19. Sequencing used immunoSEQ multiplex PCR; TCRdb keeps in-frame clones, though not all of them. The data show around 370,000 clones, 88% seen once. The source material was PBMCs or T cells enriched from blood (not recorded which). The receptors shown here come from a woman under 30 who had recovered from COVID-19.

This clone was seen just once. V and J are TRBV7-2 and TRBJ1-2, with 12 positions matching TRBD1. V lost 5 bases, J lost 3 bases, and 10 bases stayed unmatched. This CDR3 spans 17 amino acids. In germline, CDR1 is SGHTA, CDR2 FQGNSA. The CDR3 DNA follows: TGTGCCAGCAGCCAAGGGACAGGGGGCGAATTTTACTATGGCTACACCTTC. Its protein product is CASSQGTGGEFYYGYTF.

V gene TRBV2 combines with J gene TRBJ1-2; 7 nucleotides match TRBD1. V shed 6 bases and J 7 bases; nucleotides not matched to a gene: 8. This CDR3 comprises 13 residues. CDR1 is SNHLY and CDR2 is FYNNEI in the germline V gene. The CDR3 coding sequence is TGTGCCAGCAGCCAAGACAGGGCTTCTGGCTACACCTTC. Amino acids: CASSQDRASGYTF.

The rearrangement links TRBV7-6 to TRBJ1-1, with 8 bases that match TRBD1. The CDR3 is 14 amino acids. J lost 8 bases, V lost 0 bases, and 5 bases had no gene match. Looked up from germline, CDR1 is SGHVS and CDR2 is FNYEAQ. As DNA, the CDR3 is TGTGCCAGCAGCTTAGCAGGACAGGGAGGGGAAGCTTTCTTT. It codes for CASSLAGQGGEAFF.

This chain connects TRBV12-3 or TRBV12-4 to TRBJ1-1; 7 nucleotides line up with TRBD1. There are 11 residues in the CDR3. Trimming at V came to 10 bases and at J to 11 bases, leaving 10 bases not matched to a gene. The CDR3 spells CATVQQGVAFF. The CDR3 nucleotides read TGTGCCACCGTTCAGCAGGGGGTCGCTTTCTTT.

J is TRBJ1-1 and V is TRBV5-8; no firm D call. This CDR3 has 15 residues. V was cut by 4 bases and J by 8 bases, with 21 bases left in between. The germline V gene has CDR1 SGHTS and CDR2 YDEGEE. The CDR3 nucleotides read TGTGCCAGCAGCCAGTTGGTCCTTCTCGTGCAAGAAGCTTTCTTT. Its protein is CASSQLVLLVQEAFF.

Points on this clone: The same CDR3 also results from other DNA sequences found in this sample. The gene calls are TRBV20-1 and TRBJ1-1; D gene ambiguous. V dropped 3 bases and J dropped 5 bases, with 7 bases sitting between them. Germline values: CDR1 DFQATT, CDR2 SNEGSKA (reference sequence). The CDR3 consists of 11 residues. CDR3: CSASRGTEAFF. The DNA for the CDR3 is TGCAGTGCTAGTCGAGGGACTGAAGCTTTCTTT.

This clone was picked up a small number of times. The gene calls are TRBV5-1 and TRBJ2-7; TRBD1 matches 7 bases. CDR3 length equals 13 residues. The J segment lost 0 bases and the V segment lost 10 bases, leaving 7 bases of the junction unmatched. CDR1 is SGHRS, CDR2 YFSETQ, per germline. CDR3 sequence (DNA): TGCGCCTCCCGACAGGGAAGCTCCTACGAGCAGTACTTC. Its protein is CASRQGSSYEQYF.

V gene TRBV11-2 combines with J gene TRBJ2-7; 7 nucleotides agree with TRBD1. V lost 5 bases, J lost 6 bases, and 4 bases stayed unmatched. Germline CDR1 is SGHAT and CDR2 is FQNNGV. There are 12 residues in the CDR3. In DNA form, the CDR3 reads TGTGCCAGCAGCGGAAACAGGGGCGAGCAGTACTTC. The encoded protein is CASSGNRGEQYF.

V usage is TRBV5-5 and J usage is TRBJ1-2, with 7 positions matching TRBD1. CDR1 and CDR2 from the germline V gene are SGHKS and YYEKEE (reference sequence). V gave up 3 bases and J gave up 0 bases; unmatched junction bases: 20. This CDR3 has 20 residues. Written as DNA, the CDR3 is TGTGCCAGCAGCTCAGTAGGGGGCCGCGGCAGGGGCCAAGCTAACTATGGCTACACCTTC. Translation: CASSSVGGRGRGQANYGYTF.

This clone was detected only once. The J gene is TRBJ1-4, the V gene TRBV3-1 (or the pseudogene TRBV3-2); unclear D gene. The germline V gene encodes CDR1 LGHDT and CDR2 YNNKEL (reference sequence). The CDR3 totals 16 residues. V dropped 0 bases and J dropped 3 bases, with 11 bases sitting between them. The CDR3 loop is CASSQEQSQPNEKLFF. The CDR3 region has the DNA TGTGCCAGCAGCCAAGAACAGAGCCAACCTAATGAAAAACTGTTTTTT.

This clone has only one observation. This sequence joins TRBV10-1 and TRBJ1-2; 12 bases are a match to TRBD1. CDR1 and CDR2 from the germline V gene are WNHNN and SYGVQD (reference sequence). The CDR3 has 13 amino acids. V lost 3 bases and J lost 9; bases outside the gene matches: 2. CDR3 in DNA: TGCGCCAGCAGTGATGGGACAGGGGGCCGCTACACCTTC. Its translation is CASSDGTGGRYTF.

The chain couples TRBV13 to TRBJ1-1; no reliable D call. Germline CDR1 PRHDT, CDR2 FYEKMQ (reference sequence). The CDR3 covers 13 residues. V lost 2 bases to trimming and J lost 1 base, with 5 bases between them. DNA for the CDR3: TGTGCCAGCAGCTTAACAGCGAACACTGAAGCTTTCTTT. Protein product: CASSLTANTEAFF.

Only a few counts were recorded for this clone. The chain has TRBV20-1 and TRBJ1-2; 8 nucleotides agree with TRBD1. This CDR3 is built from 15 residues. The V and J ends lost 3 bases and 2 bases, in that order; junction bases with no gene match: 8. CDR1 is DFQATT and CDR2 is SNEGSKA in the germline V gene (reference sequence). CDR3 sequence reads: CSASATGGKNYGYTF. For the CDR3, the DNA is TGCAGTGCTAGTGCAACAGGGGGAAAAAACTATGGCTACACCTTC.

The rearrangement joins TRBV9 to TRBJ1-6, with D possibly TRBD1 on 6 matching bases. V was pared by 2 bases and J by 4 bases, with 13 bases between. Per the germline V gene, CDR1 is SGDLS and CDR2 is YYNGEE. This CDR3 has 16 residues. The CDR3 is CASSVDEGDYNSPLHF. In DNA form, the CDR3 reads TGTGCCAGCAGCGTCGACGAGGGGGATTATAATTCACCCCTCCACTTT.

This clone was seen repeatedly, ten times or more. The chain has TRBV3-1 (or the pseudogene TRBV3-2) and TRBJ1-6; TRBD1 matches 8 bases. V shed 4 bases, J shed 3 bases, and the junction held 8 bases outside the gene matches. From germline, CDR1 is LGHDT and CDR2 YNNKEL (reference sequence). This CDR3 has 17 amino acids. CDR3 bases: TGTGCCAGCAGCCGATTCCAGGGGGCTCACTATAATTCACCCCTCCACTTT. Protein product: CASSRFQGAHYNSPLHF.

The CDR3 DNA is TGTGCCAGCAGCTTGTTCCCGGGGGGTCAAGAGACCCAGTACTTC. It encodes CASSLFPGGQETQYF. V gene TRBV5-4 combines with J gene TRBJ2-5, with 7 bases identical to TRBD2. Germline-derived CDR1 and CDR2 are SGHNT and YYREEE (reference sequence). V was clipped by 1 base and J by 2 bases; unmatched bases: 5. The CDR3 has 15 amino acids.

This clone appeared a few times. V and J are TRBV2 and TRBJ2-2; 8 bases agree with TRBD2. This CDR3 spans 13 amino acids. Germline V gene lookup returns CDR1 SNHLY and CDR2 FYNNEI. Here the CDR3 reads CAAGGTNTGELFF. CDR3 sequence (DNA): TGTGCTGCGGGGGGTACTAACACCGGGGAGCTGTTTTTT. The full variable domain, rest sourced from reference TRBV2 and TRBJ2-2, is EPEVTQTPSHQVTQMGQEVILRCVPISNHLYFYWYRQILGQKVEFLVSFYNNEISEKSEIFDDQFSVERPDGSNFTLKIRSTKLEDSAMYFCAAGGTNTGELFFGEGSRLTVL.